The 29 T cell receptor beta chains presented below share a single source sample, sequenced in a study of shared T cell receptors in the human thymus. Sequencing was performed with immunoSEQ multiplex PCR; in TCRdb, only in-frame clones are kept and a portion is missing. The data contain about 660,000 clones, 70% to 90% of them singletons. The data also belong to a second study, concerning human thymus T cells.

The sample was thymocytes. These receptors originate from a boy in the first two years of life with a congenital heart defect.

In DNA, the CDR3 is TGCAGCCACAGGCATCTGGGAGGCTACACCTTC. Translation: CSHRHLGGYTF. The chain links TRBV20-1 to TRBJ1-2; TRBD1 might be the D (5 bases). Germline CDR1 reads DFQATT; CDR2 reads SNEGSKA (reference sequence). The CDR3 runs to 11 residues.

J is TRBJ2-7 and V is TRBV27, with D possibly matching TRBD1 (5 bases). V lost 6 bases to trimming and J lost 5 bases, with 23 bases between them. Germline lookup yields CDR1 MNHEY and CDR2 SMNVEV (reference sequence). The CDR3 runs to 16 residues. CDR3 amino acids: CASSPDTRTPRNEQYF. DNA for the CDR3: TGTGCCAGCAGCCCTGACACACGGACACCCCGCAACGAGCAGTACTTC.

The chain joins TRBV9 to TRBJ1-2; D unclear. This CDR3 is built from 14 residues. With 1 base removed from V and 4 bases from J, the gap between germline ends came to 11 bases. Germline V CDR1 and CDR2: SGDLS, YYNGEE. DNA of the CDR3: TGTGCCAGCAGCGTAAGTCGGTCTGGCTATGGCTACACCTTC. Its protein product is CASSVSRSGYGYTF.

V usage is TRBV7-9 and J usage is TRBJ2-3; D possibly corresponds to TRBD2 (5 bases). The germline V and J ends were trimmed by 5 bases and 1 base, with 16 bases remaining between them. This CDR3 comprises 16 residues. The germline V gene has CDR1 SEHNR and CDR2 FQNEAQ (reference sequence). The CDR3 nucleotides read TGTGCCAGCAGCGACCGGATCAGCGGAGGCACAGATACGCAGTATTTT. Its translation: CASSDRISGGTDTQYF.

The chain couples TRBV27 to TRBJ1-5; tentative D call: TRBD1 (5 bases). Per germline, CDR1 MNHEY and CDR2 SMNVEV (reference sequence). The CDR3 totals 15 residues. Trimming took off 2 bases at V and 5 bases at J, with 13 bases between the two ends. CDR3 loop: CASSLKGEGHQPQHF. CDR3 bases: TGTGCCAGCAGTTTAAAAGGGGAGGGCCATCAGCCCCAGCATTTT.

Here the CDR3 DNA reads TGTGCCAGCAGCTTAGAGGGGGTCACCATTCCCTACGAGCAGTACTTC. Its protein is CASSLEGVTIPYEQYF. The gene calls are TRBV7-2 and TRBJ2-7, with D tentatively TRBD1 (6 bases). Trimming shortened V by 1 base and J by 2 bases, and 15 bases separated the two germline ends. From germline, CDR1 is SGHTA and CDR2 FQGNSA. The CDR3 is 16 residues long.

CDR3 region: CATSRDEGGNEKLFF. CDR3 nucleotides: TGTGCCACCAGCAGAGATGAGGGAGGGAATGAAAAACTGTTTTTT. This chain links TRBV15 with TRBJ1-4; D is uncertain. The V gene lost 0 bases and the J gene lost 5 bases, with 10 bases spanning the gap. CDR1 and CDR2 (germline): LNHNV, YYDKDF (reference sequence). CDR3 length: 15 residues. Full variable domain (missing parts from reference TRBV15 and TRBJ1-4): DAMVIQNPRYQVTQFGKPVTLSCSQTLNHNVMYWYQQKSSQAPKLLFHYYDKDFNNEADTPDNFQSRRPNTSFCFLDIRSPGLGDTAMYLCATSRDEGGNEKLFFGSGTQLSVL.

Only one count was recorded for this clone. This chain links TRBV6-5 with TRBJ1-2, with 8 bases fitting TRBD1. Germline V gene data show CDR1 as MNHEY and CDR2 as SVGAGI. Trimming removed 6 bases from V and 7 bases from J; junction bases left unmatched: 7. The CDR3 has 13 residues. The chain's CDR3 is CASSPGQGRGYTF. Here the CDR3 DNA reads TGTGCCAGCAGCCCAGGACAGGGTCGTGGCTACACCTTC.

This clone was counted between two and nine times. The chain carries TRBV18 and TRBJ1-2, with TRBD1 as a possible D gene (5 bases). With 0 bases removed from V and 4 bases from J, the gap between germline ends came to 12 bases. Germline CDR1 reads KGHSH; CDR2 reads LQKENI. CDR3 length: 15 residues. CDR3 nucleotide sequence: TGTGCCAGCTCACCACCGAAGCGGGGCCTCTATGGCTACACCTTC. It encodes CASSPPKRGLYGYTF.

The V and J genes are TRBV7-2 and TRBJ1-1, with D unclear. The CDR3 consists of 15 residues. The germline V and J ends were trimmed by 1 base and 3 bases, with 12 bases remaining between them. CDR1 and CDR2 from the germline V gene are SGHTA and FQGNSA. The CDR3, as DNA: TGTGCCAGCAGCTTAGTGGCGGGGTTGGACACTGAAGCTTTCTTT. It translates to CASSLVAGLDTEAFF.

V and J are TRBV5-5 and TRBJ2-7; tentative D call: TRBD1 (5 bases). Germline V gene data show CDR1 as SGHKS and CDR2 as YYEKEE (reference sequence). This CDR3 is built from 14 residues. Deletions cut 4 bases from V and 1 base from J, with 12 bases between. The CDR3 loop reads CASSHRPPSYEQYF. The CDR3, as DNA: TGTGCCAGCAGCCACAGGCCACCTTCCTACGAGCAGTACTTC.

The chain combines TRBV6-1 with TRBJ1-1; D perhaps matches TRBD1 (6 bases). Germline lookup yields CDR1 MNHNS and CDR2 SASEGT. The CDR3 has 14 residues. Between the trimmed V and J ends, which lost 5 bases and 3 bases, there was a span of 13 bases. The CDR3 reads CASSTRGGHTEAFF. DNA for the CDR3: TGTGCCAGCAGTACCCGAGGGGGTCACACTGAAGCTTTCTTT.

The chain combines TRBV27 with TRBJ2-5, with 9 bases that match TRBD1. The J call is in doubt because the DNA end fits TRBJ2-7 better. The length of the CDR3 is 17 residues. CDR1 is MNHEY and CDR2 is SMNVEV in the germline V gene (reference sequence). CDR3 nucleotide sequence: TGTGCCAGCAGTTGCTGGACAGGGGAGCTGGTTAGGTACGAGCAGTACTTC. Translating gives CASSCWTGELVRYEQYF.

This chain links TRBV19 with TRBJ2-7, with D perhaps matching TRBD2 (6 bases). V shed 3 bases and J shed 4 bases, with 13 bases lying between them. Germline V lookup: CDR1 LNHDA, CDR2 SQIVND (reference sequence). CDR3 length equals 14 residues. CDR3: CASSMGLRGYEQYF. The CDR3 coding sequence is TGTGCCAGTAGTATGGGACTCCGAGGGTACGAGCAGTACTTC.

J is TRBJ2-1 and V is TRBV10-2, with D possibly TRBD2 on 5 matching bases. In germline, CDR1 is WSHSY, CDR2 SAAADI. The V gene lost 7 bases and the J gene lost 8 bases, with 21 bases spanning the gap. The CDR3 has 15 residues. The CDR3 DNA sequence: TGCGCCAGCAAAAGCGGTCACCGCCGTGGGTATGAGCAGTTCTTC. It translates to CASKSGHRRGYEQFF.

The chain couples TRBV10-3 to TRBJ2-3; 12 bases fit TRBD2. The germline gives CDR1 ENHRY, CDR2 SYGVKD. Losses at the gene ends were 3 bases for V and 2 bases for J; bases not matched to a gene: 15. The CDR3 sequence is 20 residues long. DNA for the CDR3: TGTGCCATCAGTGACGGGACTAGCGGGCCAGGGTGGGAAAACACAGATACGCAGTATTTT. Translating it yields CAISDGTSGPGWENTDTQYF.

J is TRBJ2-5 and V is TRBV9; tentatively, D is TRBD1 (6 bases). The CDR3 sequence is 16 residues long. Germline V gives CDR1 SGDLS, CDR2 YYNGEE. With 2 bases removed from V and 2 bases from J, the gap between germline ends came to 16 bases. The CDR3 sequence: CASSVRAGTRQETQYF. The DNA for the CDR3 is TGTGCCAGCAGCGTGAGAGCCGGGACACGACAAGAGACCCAGTACTTC.

The chain joins TRBV6-1 to TRBJ1-2, with unresolved D. Germline CDR1 MNHNS, CDR2 SASEGT. The CDR3 extends over 15 amino acids. The germline V and J ends were trimmed by 7 bases and 3 bases, with 18 bases remaining between them. CDR3 amino acids: CASTPLRGADYGYTF. The CDR3 DNA follows: TGTGCCAGCACACCCTTAAGAGGAGCCGACTATGGCTACACCTTC.

The CDR3, as DNA: TGTGCCAGCAGCCCGGACAGTAATTCACCCCTCCACTTT. Residues: CASSPDSNSPLHF. The chain joins TRBV7-9 to TRBJ1-6, with D possibly TRBD1 on 6 matching bases. Germline values: CDR1 SEHNR, CDR2 FQNEAQ (reference sequence). This CDR3 region has 13 residues. The V end was cut by 5 bases, the J end by 6 bases, with 8 bases between.

A word on this clone: Its ends do not fully match the called genes, so a read error is possible. The V call is TRBV7-8, the J call TRBJ2-1; the D gene is possibly TRBD2 (5 bases). The CDR3 length is 13 residues. The V gene's germline CDR1 is SGHVS and CDR2 FQNEAQ. The CDR3 sequence: CASSSTHSQAGVF. DNA of the CDR3: TGTGCCAGCAGCTCTACCCACAGCCAGGCGGGCGTCTTC.

This clone is a singleton in its sample. The V call is TRBV7-9, the J call TRBJ2-3, with 8 nucleotides matching TRBD2. Trimming cost V 7 bases and J 3 bases; bases outside gene matches: 12. In germline, CDR1 is SEHNR, CDR2 FQNEAQ (reference sequence). The CDR3 length is 16 residues. The CDR3 spells CASIQRTSLVTDTQYF. The CDR3 nucleotides read TGTGCCAGCATCCAAAGGACTAGCCTAGTTACAGATACGCAGTATTTT.

The chain links TRBV27 to TRBJ2-7; D is possibly TRBD2 (5 bases). The CDR3 consists of 15 residues. Trimming removed 5 bases from V and 5 bases from J, with 19 bases in between. From germline, CDR1 is MNHEY and CDR2 SMNVEV (reference sequence). CDR3 nucleotide sequence: TGTGCCAGCAGTACCACGGGTCGGGGTTCGCACGAGCAGTACTTC. It encodes CASSTTGRGSHEQYF.

This rearrangement joins TRBV4-1 to TRBJ1-2; a weak D match, TRBD1 (5 bases). V was clipped by 1 base and J by 4 bases, with 10 bases between them. This CDR3 contains 14 residues. The germline V gene has CDR1 MGHRA and CDR2 YSYEKL. The CDR3 is CASSQAGGTYGYTF. The DNA for the CDR3 is TGCGCCAGCAGCCAAGCCGGCGGGACCTATGGCTACACCTTC.

This chain joins TRBV5-5 and TRBJ2-7, with TRBD1 identical over 7 bases. V trimming: 4 bases; J trimming: 0 bases; junction bases outside the gene matches: 7. This CDR3 has 15 residues. From germline, CDR1 is SGHKS and CDR2 YYEKEE (reference sequence). The CDR3 nucleotides are TGTGCCAGCAGCACCCAGGACAGGAGCTCCTACGAGCAGTACTTC. Residues: CASSTQDRSSYEQYF. The whole variable domain, remainder taken from reference TRBV5-5 and TRBJ2-7, is DAGVTQSPTHLIKTRGQQVTLRCSPISGHKSVSWYQQVLGQGPQFIFQYYEKEERGRGNFPDRFSARQFPNYSSELNVNALLLGDSALYLCASSTQDRSSYEQYFGPGTRLTVT.

The V gene is TRBV27, the J gene TRBJ1-6; weak D call: TRBD1 (6 bases). Trimming took 3 bases from V and 9 from J, leaving 12 bases between them. Germline values: CDR1 MNHEY, CDR2 SMNVEV (reference sequence). This CDR3 comprises 14 residues. In DNA form, the CDR3 reads TGTGCCAGCAGTTTTATCCAGGGGTCTTCACCCCTCCACTTT. As protein: CASSFIQGSSPLHF.

The gene calls are TRBV5-8 and TRBJ2-1; 8 nucleotides agree with TRBD1. The CDR3 loop spans 18 amino acids. J was trimmed by 0 bases and V by 3 bases; bases with no gene match: 11. The germline gives CDR1 SGHTS, CDR2 YDEGEE. The CDR3: CASSSTLEQGGSYNEQFF. The DNA for the CDR3 is TGTGCCAGCAGCTCTACCCTTGAACAGGGGGGCTCCTACAATGAGCAGTTCTTC. Complete variable domain (other parts from reference TRBV5-8 and TRBJ2-1): EAGVTQSPTHLIKTRGQQATLRCSPISGHTSVYWYQQALGLGLQFLLWYDEGEERNRGNFPPRFSGRQFPNYSSELNVNALELEDSALYLCASSSTLEQGGSYNEQFFGPGTRLTVL.

CDR3 DNA: TGTGCCAGCAGCCAAGAGGGGCCCCCGTGGGATTACGAGCAGTACTTC. Its translation: CASSQEGPPWDYEQYF. The chain employs TRBV14 and TRBJ2-7; D possibly corresponds to TRBD1 (5 bases). V was clipped by 0 bases and J by 4 bases, with 16 bases between them. The CDR3 length is 16 residues. From germline, CDR1 is SGHDN and CDR2 FVKESK. The whole variable domain, filled in from reference TRBV14 and TRBJ2-7, reads EAGVTQFPSHSVIEKGQTVTLRCDPISGHDNLYWYRRVMGKEIKFLLHFVKESKQDESGMPNNRFLAERTGGTYSTLKVQPAELEDSGVYFCASSQEGPPWDYEQYFGPGTRLTVT.

A single count supports this clone. The V gene is TRBV18, the J gene TRBJ1-5; 8 positions match TRBD1. Germline V CDR1 and CDR2: KGHSH, LQKENI. V lost 2 bases to trimming and J lost 6 bases; unmatched junction nucleotides: 9. This CDR3 is built from 16 residues. For the CDR3, the DNA is TGTGCCAGCTCACCAGTTGGAGCGACAGGGGTTCAGCCCCAGCATTTT. It codes for CASSPVGATGVQPQHF.

CDR3 sequence: CASSHPGQGYGASGNTIYF. The CDR3 DNA reads as TGCGCCAGCAGCCACCCGGGACAGGGTTATGGGGCCTCTGGAAACACCATATATTTT. The chain employs TRBV4-1 and TRBJ1-3, with 9 bases matching TRBD1. This CDR3 region has 19 residues. J gave up 0 bases and V 3 bases, and 12 bases lay outside the gene matches. Germline CDR1 MGHRA, CDR2 YSYEKL.